Below, one T cell receptor beta chain is given with its context. What it binds is unknown. This entry belongs to a study of CD8+ T cells in alopecia areata. The CDR3 is made up of 14 amino acids. The germline gives CDR1 LNHDA, CDR2 SQIVND (reference sequence). The V gene end was trimmed by 4 bases and the J gene end by 4 bases; junction bases not matched to a gene: 5. Sequencing relied on a cDNA template that was reverse transcribed from extracted RNA. Assay used: immunoSEQ multiplex PCR; TCRdb lists only in-frame clones, some missing. Among about 110,000 clones listed, roughly 60% were seen once. PBMCs yielded sorted CD4+ and CD8+ T cells. Study conclusions and caveats: Across lesional scalp, and particularly alopecia totalis/universalis, clonality surpassed that of normal scalp. Resident alphabeta T cells of normal skin are also sequenced in scalp samples.

Sequencing was performed on CD8+ T cells sorted from blood. The gene calls are TRBV19 and TRBJ1-1; 8 bases map to TRBD1. The sequence derives from a human donor in good health. The CDR3 region has the DNA TGTGCCAGTAGTACGGACAGGGATGGCACTGAAGCTTTCTTT. Translating gives CASSTDRDGTEAFF.